This T cell receptor beta chain is from a study of blood T cell repertoires in COVID-19. The table came from immunoSEQ multiplex PCR; TCRdb's copy has only in-frame clones and leaves some out. The sample has about 250,000 clones, 65% to 90% seen once. Trimming at V came to 5 bases and at J to 7 bases, leaving 0 bases not matched to a gene. The germline CDR1 and CDR2 sequences are LNHDA and SQIVND (reference sequence). The CDR3 runs to 13 residues. In its sample, this clone was seen a few times. Participants spanned ages about 18 to 100 years and resided in 20 to 30 US areas. Allocation to cohorts depended on clinical history reported by the participants.

The chain joins TRBV19 to TRBJ2-1, with 12 bases identical to TRBD2. This clonotype was obtained from a woman in her forties or fifties with acute COVID-19. The sample taken for sequencing was PBMCs or T cells enriched from blood (not recorded which). This CDR3 is CASSGTSGNEQFF. CDR3 DNA sequence: TGTGCCAGTAGTGGGACTAGCGGGAATGAGCAGTTCTTC. The full variable domain, completed using reference TRBV19 and TRBJ2-1, is DGGITQSPKYLFRKEGQNVTLSCEQNLNHDAMYWYRQDPGQGLRLIYYSQIVNDFQKGDIAEGYSVSREKKESFPLTVTSAQKNPTAFYLCASSGTSGNEQFFGPGTRLTVL.